Presented here are 20 T cell receptor beta chains from one specimen sequenced in a study of T cell responses to AZD1222 COVID-19 vaccine. Profiling relied on immunoSEQ multiplex PCR, and the TCRdb table lists in-frame clones only, not all of them. Of some 110,000 clones in the sample, about nine tenths are singletons; the top ten hold more than 3.5%. The sequencing used peripheral blood, collected on day 0 of AZD1222 vaccination. Receptor source: an adult in good health.

The V gene is TRBV24-1, the J gene TRBJ1-5; 8 positions agree with TRBD1. The CDR3 loop spans 16 amino acids. After removal of 4 bases from V and 6 bases from J, the junction contained 10 bases not matched to a gene. In germline, CDR1 is KGHDR, CDR2 SFDVKD. For the CDR3, the DNA is TGTGCCACCAGTGACCCTGGGACAGGTGGTACTCAGCCCCAGCATTTT. Translation gives CATSDPGTGGTQPQHF.

CDR3 in DNA: TGTGCCAGCAGTGAGGGTCCAGCCTCCTACAATGAGCAGTTCTTC. It encodes CASSEGPASYNEQFF. The V gene is TRBV2, the J gene TRBJ2-1; D gene unclear. This CDR3 is 15 amino acids long. V lost 3 bases, J lost 0 bases, and 9 bases lay in between. The germline V gene has CDR1 SNHLY and CDR2 FYNNEI.

The rearrangement links TRBV11-2 to TRBJ1-4; D perhaps matches TRBD1 (6 bases). V was pared by 5 bases and J by 0 bases, with 10 bases between. This CDR3 has 15 residues. In germline, CDR1 is SGHAT, CDR2 FQNNGV. The CDR3 protein is CASSITGSTNEKLFF. The CDR3, as DNA: TGTGCCAGCAGCATAACAGGGTCAACTAATGAAAAACTGTTTTTT.

A note on this clone: Other DNA sequences in this specimen translate into the identical CDR3. The chain couples TRBV12-3 or TRBV12-4 to TRBJ2-3; D remains ambiguous. The CDR3 runs 11 residues. V was cut by 2 bases and J by 5 bases, with 2 bases left in between. The CDR3 DNA sequence: TGTGCCAGCAGTTTAATAGATACGCAGTATTTT. Protein: CASSLIDTQYF.

The chain recombines TRBV7-3 with TRBJ2-1; TRBD2 matches 8 bases. CDR1 is SGHTA and CDR2 is FQGTGA in the germline V gene. The CDR3 sequence is 19 residues long. Germline trimming cut 1 base from V and 0 bases from J; bases unmatched to any gene: 11. The CDR3 coding sequence is TGTGCCAGCAGCTTAATTGCGCTAGCGGGCCAGAGCTCCTACAATGAGCAGTTCTTC. Translation: CASSLIALAGQSSYNEQFF.

The chain employs TRBV5-1 and TRBJ1-4; D remains ambiguous. The germline gives CDR1 SGHRS, CDR2 YFSETQ. V lost 1 base and J lost 2, with 6 bases in between. This CDR3 has 14 residues. The CDR3 nucleotides are TGCGCCAGCAGCTTGACAGCGACTAATGAAAAACTGTTTTTT. Residues: CASSLTATNEKLFF.

In nucleotides, the CDR3 is TGTGCCACCAGTGACCTACAGGGGGACCCCTACAATGAGCAGTTCTTC. Translation gives CATSDLQGDPYNEQFF. The chain links TRBV24-1 to TRBJ2-1; TRBD1 matches 8 bases. Trimming took 4 bases from V and 2 from J; bases not matched to a gene: 6. The CDR3 is made up of 16 amino acids. From germline, CDR1 is KGHDR and CDR2 SFDVKD.

This CDR3 reads CASSFSPGSTEAFF. The CDR3, as DNA: TGTGCCAGCAGTTTTTCTCCAGGGTCCACTGAAGCTTTCTTT. V usage is TRBV27 and J usage is TRBJ1-1, with D perhaps TRBD1 (5 bases). Deletions cut 3 bases from V and 4 bases from J, with 12 bases between. The CDR3 has 14 amino acids. The germline V gene has CDR1 MNHEY and CDR2 SMNVEV (reference sequence).

The chain uses TRBV7-9 and TRBJ2-5; TRBD2 matches 8 bases. V was pared by 7 bases and J by 1 base, with 2 bases of the junction left unmatched. Germline V gene lookup returns CDR1 SEHNR and CDR2 FQNEAQ (reference sequence). The CDR3 runs 13 residues. As DNA, the CDR3 is TGTGCCAGCAAGGCGGGAGGCCAAGAGACCCAGTACTTC. Protein: CASKAGGQETQYF.

The chain uses TRBV4-1 and TRBJ1-1; no reliable D call. CDR1 is MGHRA, CDR2 YSYEKL, per germline. Trimming shortened V by 0 bases and J by 11 bases, and 19 bases separated the two germline ends. The CDR3 is made up of 15 amino acids. This chain's CDR3 is CASSQEIVAVTRAFF. CDR3 in DNA: TGCGCCAGCAGCCAAGAAATTGTAGCGGTAACGAGGGCTTTCTTT.

The J gene is TRBJ1-5, the V gene TRBV4-1; 8 bases agree with TRBD1. The V segment lost 4 bases and the J segment 7 bases; nucleotides outside the gene matches: 9. Germline assignment: CDR1 MGHRA and CDR2 YSYEKL. CDR3 length: 15 amino acids. The CDR3 loop is CASSPTGQGRQPQHF. The CDR3 coding sequence is TGCGCCAGCAGCCCAACAGGACAGGGAAGACAGCCCCAGCATTTT.

The CDR3 loop is CASSPGLRLFTDTQYF. CDR3 nucleotide sequence: TGTGCCAGCAGCCCAGGGTTGAGACTATTCACAGATACGCAGTATTTT. This chain connects TRBV7-2 to TRBJ2-3, with D perhaps assigned TRBD1 or TRBD2 (5 bases each). The germline V and J ends were trimmed by 5 bases and 2 bases, with 17 bases remaining between them. Germline V gives CDR1 SGHTA, CDR2 FQGNSA. The CDR3 extends over 16 amino acids.

This sequence joins TRBV4-3 and TRBJ2-3, with D unresolved. The CDR3 totals 15 residues. CDR1 LGHNA and CDR2 YSLEER come from the germline V gene. V was clipped by 0 bases and J by 3 bases, with 10 bases between them. The CDR3: CASSQDLAATDTQYF. The CDR3 region has the DNA TGCGCCAGCAGCCAAGATCTGGCGGCTACAGATACGCAGTATTTT.

The chain carries TRBV20-1 and TRBJ2-2; no firm D call. CDR1 and CDR2 (germline): DFQATT, SNEGSKA (reference sequence). The CDR3 covers 15 residues. V lost 3 bases, J lost 0 bases, and 11 bases lay in between. CDR3 region: CSASSPRANTGELFF. CDR3 sequence (DNA): TGCAGTGCTAGTTCCCCTAGGGCGAACACCGGGGAGCTGTTTTTT.

This clone was observed a single time. The chain uses TRBV6-7 and TRBJ2-2; D remains ambiguous. TRBV6-7 is sorted into the ORF group, with uncertain function. The V end lost 4 bases, the J end lost 6 bases, and 6 bases lay between the germline ends. This CDR3 contains 12 residues. CDR3 nucleotides: TGTGCCAGCAGTTCGGTGCCCGGGGAGCTGTTTTTT. Translating gives CASSSVPGELFF.

The rearrangement joins TRBV5-4 to TRBJ1-2; no clear D. Germline assignment: CDR1 SGHNT and CDR2 YYREEE (reference sequence). V was clipped by 1 base and J by 7 bases, with 8 bases between them. The CDR3 spans 12 residues. The CDR3 DNA is TGTGCCAGCAGCTTGCTGGTTGGTGGCTACACCTTC. This translates into CASSLLVGGYTF. The full variable domain, in which reference TRBV5-4 and TRBJ1-2 provide the parts outside the CDR3, is ETGVTQSPTHLIKTRGQQVTLRCSSQSGHNTVSWYQQALGQGPQFIFQYYREEENGRGNFPPRFSGLQFPNYSSELNVNALELDDSALYLCASSLLVGGYTFGSGTRLTVV.

The chain combines TRBV18 with TRBJ1-3; D unclear. CDR1 is KGHSH and CDR2 is LQKENI in the germline V gene. This CDR3 spans 17 amino acids. Trimming took off 0 bases at V and 0 bases at J, with 12 bases between the two ends. CDR3 in amino acids: CASSPPGGESSGNTIYF. CDR3 bases: TGTGCCAGCTCACCACCCGGCGGCGAGAGCTCTGGAAACACCATATATTTT.

V and J are TRBV29-1 and TRBJ1-6; 9 bases are a match to TRBD1. This CDR3 is 14 amino acids long. CDR1 is SQVTM, CDR2 ANQGSEA, per germline. Trimming took 6 bases from V and 9 from J; bases not matched to a gene: 9. CDR3 in amino acids: CSVADRGEGSPLHF. CDR3 DNA: TGCAGCGTCGCGGACAGGGGCGAGGGTTCACCCCTCCACTTT.

CDR3: CASSLTGRKLFF. As DNA, the CDR3 is TGTGCCAGCAGTTTAACAGGGCGGAAACTGTTTTTT. V gene TRBV28 combines with J gene TRBJ1-4, with a possible D match to TRBD1 (6 bases). This CDR3 region has 12 residues. CDR1 and CDR2 from the germline V gene are MDHEN and SYDVKM. The germline V and J ends were trimmed by 2 bases and 11 bases, with 9 bases remaining between them.

In this sample, this clone turned up a few times. The rearrangement uses TRBV5-4 and TRBJ1-2, with 8 bases matching TRBD1. The CDR3 has 16 amino acids. Germline CDR1 is SGHNT and CDR2 is YYREEE (reference sequence). Unmatched junction bases numbered 15, after V lost 4 bases and J lost 7 bases. The CDR3 loop is CASSPGQGPLASGYTF. The CDR3 bases are TGTGCCAGCAGCCCAGGACAGGGACCACTGGCCTCTGGCTACACCTTC.